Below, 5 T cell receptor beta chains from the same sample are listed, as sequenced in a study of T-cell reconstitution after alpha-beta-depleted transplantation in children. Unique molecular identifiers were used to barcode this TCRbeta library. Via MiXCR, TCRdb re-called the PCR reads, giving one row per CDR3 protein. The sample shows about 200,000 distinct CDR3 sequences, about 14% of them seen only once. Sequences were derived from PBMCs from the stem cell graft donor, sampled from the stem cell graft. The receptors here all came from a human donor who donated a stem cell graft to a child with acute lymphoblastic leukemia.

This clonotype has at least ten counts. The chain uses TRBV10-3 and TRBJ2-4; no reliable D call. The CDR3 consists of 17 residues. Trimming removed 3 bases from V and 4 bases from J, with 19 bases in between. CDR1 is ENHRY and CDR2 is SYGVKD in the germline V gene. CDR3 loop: CAISESSPASLKNIQYF. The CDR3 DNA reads TGTGCCATCAGTGAATCCTCCCCGGCTAGTTTAAAAAACATTCAGTACTTC.

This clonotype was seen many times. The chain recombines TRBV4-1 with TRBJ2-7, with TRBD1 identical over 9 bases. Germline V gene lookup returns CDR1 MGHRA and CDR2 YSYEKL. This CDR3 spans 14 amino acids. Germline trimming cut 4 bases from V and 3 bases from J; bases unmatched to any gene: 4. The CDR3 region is CASSRQTGGYEQYF. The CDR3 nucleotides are TGCGCCAGCAGCCGTCAGACAGGGGGCTACGAGCAGTACTTC.

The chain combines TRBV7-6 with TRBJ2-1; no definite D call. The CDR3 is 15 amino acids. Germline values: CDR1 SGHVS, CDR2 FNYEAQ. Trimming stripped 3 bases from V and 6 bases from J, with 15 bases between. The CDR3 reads CASSFVDERGNEQFF. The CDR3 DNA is TGTGCCAGCAGCTTCGTGGACGAACGAGGCAATGAGCAGTTCTTC.

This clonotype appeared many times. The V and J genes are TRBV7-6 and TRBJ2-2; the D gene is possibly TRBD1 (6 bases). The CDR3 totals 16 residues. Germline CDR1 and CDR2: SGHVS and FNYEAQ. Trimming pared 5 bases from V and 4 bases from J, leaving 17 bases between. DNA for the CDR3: TGTGCCAGCAGCCCAAGACAGGTCCTGAGCACCGGGGAGCTGTTTTTT. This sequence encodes CASSPRQVLSTGELFF.

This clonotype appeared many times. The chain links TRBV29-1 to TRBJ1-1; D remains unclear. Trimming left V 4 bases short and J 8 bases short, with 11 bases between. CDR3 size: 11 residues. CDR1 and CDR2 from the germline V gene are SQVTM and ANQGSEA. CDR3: CSVGGGPEAFF. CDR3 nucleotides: TGCAGCGTTGGAGGTGGCCCCGAAGCTTTCTTT.